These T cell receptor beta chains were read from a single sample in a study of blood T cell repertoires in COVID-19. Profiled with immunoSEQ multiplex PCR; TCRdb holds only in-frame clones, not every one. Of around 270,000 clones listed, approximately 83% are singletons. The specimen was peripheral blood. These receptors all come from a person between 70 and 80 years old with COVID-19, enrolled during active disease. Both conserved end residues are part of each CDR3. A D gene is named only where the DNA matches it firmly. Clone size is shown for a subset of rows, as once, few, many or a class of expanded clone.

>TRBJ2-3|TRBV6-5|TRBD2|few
TGTGCCAGCAGGACGACTAGCGGGGACCCAGATACGCAGTATTTT
CASRTTSGDPDTQYF
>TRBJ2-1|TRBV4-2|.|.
TGTGCCAGCAGCATAGGGACTTTCTACAATGAGCAGTTCTTC
CASSIGTFYNEQFF
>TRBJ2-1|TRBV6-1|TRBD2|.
TGTGCCAGCAGTGAGTCTAGCGGGGCCATCTTCAATGAGCAGTTCTTC
CASSESSGAIFNEQFF
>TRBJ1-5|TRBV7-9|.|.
TGTGCCAGCAGCTCGGTGTCGGGAAAGGTGGGCAATCAGCCCCAGCATTTT
CASSSVSGKVGNQPQHF
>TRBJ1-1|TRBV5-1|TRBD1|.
TGCGCCAGCAGCTTGGGGGACAGGCTGAACACTGAAGCTTTCTTT
CASSLGDRLNTEAFF
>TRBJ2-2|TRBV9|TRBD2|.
TGTGCCAGCAGCGCGACCCGACCGGGACTAGCGGGAGGTACCGGGGAGCTGTTTTTT
CASSATRPGLAGGTGELFF
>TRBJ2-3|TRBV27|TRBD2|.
TGTGCCAGCAGGCAGCGGGGGGGCGTAGATACGCAGTATTTT
CASRQRGGVDTQYF
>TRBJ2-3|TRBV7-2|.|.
TGTGCCAGCAGCTTATATTCCCGGGGAAGCACAGATACGCAGTATTTT
CASSLYSRGSTDTQYF
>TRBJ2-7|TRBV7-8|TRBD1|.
TGTGCCAGCAGCGTAGGGGCAGGGGGCGAGCAGTACTTC
CASSVGAGGEQYF
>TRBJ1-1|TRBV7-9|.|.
TGTGCCAGCAGCGCGCTGGGGAGTCACACTGAAGCTTTCTTT
CASSALGSHTEAFF
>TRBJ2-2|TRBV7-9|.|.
TGTGCCAGCAGCCCCGACGGCCGGACTGGGGAGCTGTTTTTT
CASSPDGRTGELFF
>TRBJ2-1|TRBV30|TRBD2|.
TGTGCCTGGAGTCCCCGGGGACTAGCGGAAAATGAGCAGTTCTTC
CAWSPRGLAENEQFF
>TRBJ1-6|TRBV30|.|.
TGTGCCTGGAGTAGATCAGATTCACCCCTCCACTTT
CAWSRSDSPLHF
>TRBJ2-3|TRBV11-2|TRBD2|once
TGTGCCAGCAGCTTAGAGGCTAGCGGGGGGGTTGATACGCAGTATTTT
CASSLEASGGVDTQYF
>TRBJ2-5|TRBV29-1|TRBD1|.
TGCAGCGTTAACCTCCCGGGACAGACTATAGAGACCCAGTACTTC
CSVNLPGQTIETQYF
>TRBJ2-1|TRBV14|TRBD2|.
TGTGCCAGCAGCCAAGGGGCTAGCGGAAGGGACAATGAGCAGTTCTTC
CASSQGASGRDNEQFF
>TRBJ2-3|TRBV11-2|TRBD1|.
TGTGCCAGCAGCCGCGGACAGGGTACGAGGGGCACAGATACGCAGTATTTT
CASSRGQGTRGTDTQYF
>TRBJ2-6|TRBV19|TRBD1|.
TGTGCCAGTAGCGAGGCAACAGGGGTCGGGGCCAACGTCCTGACTTTC
CASSEATGVGANVLTF
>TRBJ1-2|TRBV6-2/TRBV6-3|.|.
TGTGCCAGCAGTTACGAGGCCCTGGGCTACACCTTC
CASSYEALGYTF
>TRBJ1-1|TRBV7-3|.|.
TGTGCCAGCAGGGAGGGGCGGGGAAGGGCCACTGAAGCTTTCTTT
CASREGRGRATEAFF
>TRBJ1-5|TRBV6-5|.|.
TGTGCCAGCAGTTTTCAGGGTCCAGATCAGCCCCAGCATTTT
CASSFQGPDQPQHF
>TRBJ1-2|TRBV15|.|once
TGTGCCACCAGCAGACCCCCACGGACAGCGGCAAACTATGGCTACACCTTC
CATSRPPRTAANYGYTF
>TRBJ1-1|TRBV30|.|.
TGTGCCTGGATAGAGGGTCGGGCTGAAGCTTTCTTT
CAWIEGRAEAFF
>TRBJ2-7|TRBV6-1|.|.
TGTGCCAGCAGTGAAGCGCGACAGAGCGAGCAGTACTTC
CASSEARQSEQYF
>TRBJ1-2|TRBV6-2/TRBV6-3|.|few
TGTGCCAGCAGTTATCCGGGGATGTACTATGGCTACACCTTC
CASSYPGMYYGYTF
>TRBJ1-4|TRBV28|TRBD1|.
TGTGCCAGCAGACCGACAGGGGGAGATGAAAAACTGTTTTTT
CASRPTGGDEKLFF
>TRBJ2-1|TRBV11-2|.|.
TGTGCCAGCAGCTTGGGCAGGGGGGCACACAATGAGCAGTTCTTC
CASSLGRGAHNEQFF
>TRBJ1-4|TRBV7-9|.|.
TGTGCCAGCAGCTTAATAGAAGGGAGCCTTAATGAAAAACTGTTTTTT
CASSLIEGSLNEKLFF
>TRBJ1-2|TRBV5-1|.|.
TGCGCCAGCAGCTATCAGGGGCCGGACTATGGCTACACCTTC
CASSYQGPDYGYTF
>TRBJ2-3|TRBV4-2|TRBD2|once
TGTGCCAGCAGCCAAGACCTTAGGACTAGCGGCTCAGATACGCAGTATTTT
CASSQDLRTSGSDTQYF